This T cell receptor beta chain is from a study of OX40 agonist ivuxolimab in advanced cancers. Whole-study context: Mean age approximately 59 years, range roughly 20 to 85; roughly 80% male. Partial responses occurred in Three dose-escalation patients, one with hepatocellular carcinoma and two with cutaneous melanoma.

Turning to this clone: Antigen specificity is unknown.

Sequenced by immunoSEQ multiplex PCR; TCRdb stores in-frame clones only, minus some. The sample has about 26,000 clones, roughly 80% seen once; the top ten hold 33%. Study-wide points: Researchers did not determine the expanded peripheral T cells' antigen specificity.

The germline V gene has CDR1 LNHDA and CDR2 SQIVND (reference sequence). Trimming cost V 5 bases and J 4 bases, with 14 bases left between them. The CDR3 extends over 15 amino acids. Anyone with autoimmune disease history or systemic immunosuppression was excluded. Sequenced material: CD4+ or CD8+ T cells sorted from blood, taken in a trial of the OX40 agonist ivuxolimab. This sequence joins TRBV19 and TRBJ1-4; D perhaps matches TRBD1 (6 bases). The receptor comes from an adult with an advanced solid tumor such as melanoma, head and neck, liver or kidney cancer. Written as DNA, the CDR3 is TGTGCCAGTAGTTCAGACAGGCGGCTTAATGAAAAACTGTTTTTT. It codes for CASSSDRRLNEKLFF. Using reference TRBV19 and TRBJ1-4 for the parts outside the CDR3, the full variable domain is DGGITQSPKYLFRKEGQNVTLSCEQNLNHDAMYWYRQDPGQGLRLIYYSQIVNDFQKGDIAEGYSVSREKKESFPLTVTSAQKNPTAFYLCASSSDRRLNEKLFFGSGTQLSVL.